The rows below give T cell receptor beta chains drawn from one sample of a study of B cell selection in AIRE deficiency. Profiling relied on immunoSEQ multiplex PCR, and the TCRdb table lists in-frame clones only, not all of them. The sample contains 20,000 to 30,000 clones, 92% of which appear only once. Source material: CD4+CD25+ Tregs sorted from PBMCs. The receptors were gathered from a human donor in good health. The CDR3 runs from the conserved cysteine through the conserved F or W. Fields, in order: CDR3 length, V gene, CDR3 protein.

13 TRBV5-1 CASSLGPEGEAFF
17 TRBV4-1 CASSQDQITGLLGTQYF
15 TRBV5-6 CASSLERRNNSPLHF
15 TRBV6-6 CASSRRQENTGELFF
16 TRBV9 CASSVVAGGRGDTQYF
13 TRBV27 CASSLWGRDEQFF
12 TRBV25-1 CASRDRGYGYTF
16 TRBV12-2 CASRPDRQGVNTEAFF
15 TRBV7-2 CASSHAGDRTYEQYF
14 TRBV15 CATSRGGQTGELFF
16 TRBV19 CASSIAKRGASDTQYF
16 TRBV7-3 CASSPQGAGSYNEQFF
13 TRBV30 CAWSRGAGQPQHF
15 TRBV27 CASRQGQGAYQPQHF
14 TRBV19 CASSTSREEYGYTF
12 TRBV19 CASTRGFQPQHF
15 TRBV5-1 CASGSDRGIGNTIYF
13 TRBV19 CASSLAATYEQYF
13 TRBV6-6 CASSYQVVNTIYF
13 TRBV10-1 CASSRTREEKLFF
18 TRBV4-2 CASSQDLQGGPTNEKLFF
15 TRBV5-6 CASSSPGLSNEKLFF
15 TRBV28 CASSPTKGTNEKLFF
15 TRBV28 CASSPPGRLREKLFF
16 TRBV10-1 CASSPGTGGRNTEAFF
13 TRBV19 CASSIVSRETQYF
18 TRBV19 CASLQPLDRGQTTYEQYF
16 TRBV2 CASSITGTGVADTQYF
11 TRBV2 CASREVTEAFF
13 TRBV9 CASSVGDGTEAFF